These 16 T cell receptor beta chains were sequenced from one sample in a study of blood T cells in healthy people across ages (dated by TCRdb to between 2014 and 2017). The library was made by 5' RACE. Sequencing was performed on an Illumina HiSeq 2500. The second PCR ran for about 6 to 12 cycles and used a J-beta primer mix along with a sample-barcoded 5' primer. TCRdb itself trimmed the public reads at Q25 with fastp, ran MiXCR and retained productive beta chains. Identical CDR3 protein sequences are pooled into one entry, listed with their most common genes and DNA. The sample table contains around 780,000 distinct CDR3 sequences; only one count was recorded for 56% of them. The ten largest clones capture about 26% of the sample. Sequencing was performed on blood. The receptors here all came from a man aged 35-49 years in good health.

This clonotype was detected a few times. The CDR3 loop reads CAISESIREGFRKQFF. The CDR3 region has the DNA TGTGCCATCAGTGAGTCGATCCGGGAGGGGTTTCGGAAGCAGTTCTTC. The rearrangement links TRBV10-3 to TRBJ2-1; 8 bases fit TRBD2. Per the germline V gene, CDR1 is ENHRY and CDR2 is SYGVKD. This CDR3 has 16 amino acids. V was clipped by 0 bases and J by 11 bases; unmatched bases: 12.

The rearrangement joins TRBV4-2 to TRBJ1-6; the D is unclear. The CDR3 consists of 18 residues. V was clipped by 4 bases and J by 5 bases, with 21 bases between them. Germline CDR1 and CDR2: LGHNA and YNFKEQ. The CDR3 region is CASSRLNVGKEDNSPLHF. The CDR3 DNA reads as TGTGCCAGCAGCCGCTTAAATGTGGGGAAAGAGGATAATTCACCCCTCCACTTT.

The J gene is TRBJ1-1, the V gene TRBV20-1; 8 nucleotides align to TRBD1. Germline trimming cut 6 bases from V and 11 bases from J; bases unmatched to any gene: 11. CDR3 length: 12 residues. The germline V gene encodes CDR1 DFQATT and CDR2 SNEGSKA (reference sequence). CDR3 amino acids: CSAASDRARAFF. The CDR3, as DNA: TGCAGTGCCGCTTCGGACAGGGCGAGGGCTTTCTTT.

The gene calls are TRBV6-4 and TRBJ1-2; TRBD1 is a possible D gene (5 bases). Germline CDR1 reads MRHNA; CDR2 reads SNTAGT. V was shortened by 0 bases and J by 8 bases, with 19 bases between the two germline ends. The CDR3 is 16 residues long. Here the CDR3 reads CASSDSGTFPSGGYTF. In DNA form, the CDR3 reads TGTGCCAGCAGTGACTCTGGGACTTTCCCCTCGGGAGGCTACACCTTC.

This clonotype occurred a few times. This sequence joins TRBV16 and TRBJ2-6, with D maybe TRBD2 (5 bases). This CDR3 is 16 amino acids long. V lost 1 base to trimming and J lost 3 bases, with 10 bases between them. Germline-derived CDR1 and CDR2 are KGHSY and FQNENV. As DNA, the CDR3 is TGTGCCAGCAGCCAATTGAGGGTTGGTGGGGCCAACGTCCTGACTTTC. Protein: CASSQLRVGGANVLTF.

This clonotype was seen a few times. This sequence joins TRBV28 and TRBJ2-5, with 9 bases identical to TRBD1. V was pared by 6 bases and J by 4 bases, with 6 bases of the junction left unmatched. This CDR3 has 14 residues. The germline V gene has CDR1 MDHEN and CDR2 SYDVKM. The CDR3: CASRSSGQGETQYF. The CDR3 nucleotides read TGTGCCAGCAGATCCTCGGGACAGGGAGAGACCCAGTACTTC.

CDR3 amino acids: CASNRGRSEKLFF. The CDR3 coding sequence is TGTGCCAGCAACAGGGGCCGGAGTGAAAAACTGTTTTTT. The chain joins TRBV25-1 to TRBJ1-4; 7 bases map to TRBD1. CDR1 and CDR2 (germline): MGHDK, SYGVNS. This CDR3 region has 13 residues. V gave up 7 bases and J gave up 7 bases; unmatched junction bases: 6.

The genes are TRBV27 and TRBJ1-6; D is unclear. CDR1 and CDR2 (germline): MNHEY, SMNVEV (reference sequence). Trimming took 3 bases from V and 6 from J, leaving 9 bases between them. The CDR3 runs to 14 residues. This chain's CDR3 is CASSFRGCNSPLHF. The CDR3, as DNA: TGTGCCAGCAGTTTTCGAGGGTGTAATTCACCCCTCCACTTT.

This chain connects TRBV3-1 to TRBJ2-3; TRBD1 agrees at 8 bases. CDR3 length equals 16 residues. Germline assignment: CDR1 LGHDT and CDR2 YNNKEL (reference sequence). Losses at the gene ends were 5 bases for V and 4 bases for J; bases not matched to a gene: 11. DNA of the CDR3: TGTGCCAGCAGCGCAAACAGGGGGGTGAGGTCAGATACGCAGTATTTT. Translating gives CASSANRGVRSDTQYF.

V gene TRBV7-2 combines with J gene TRBJ2-3; D might be TRBD2 (5 bases). The CDR3 runs 14 residues. The germline V gene encodes CDR1 SGHTA and CDR2 FQGNSA. V gave up 4 bases and J gave up 1 base, with 9 bases separating them. The CDR3 DNA sequence: TGTGCCAGCAGCTCGGACTCCGGCACAGATACGCAGTATTTT. This translates into CASSSDSGTDTQYF.

This clonotype was observed a handful of times. J is TRBJ1-2 and V is TRBV28, with a tentative D call TRBD1 (5 bases). This CDR3 contains 14 residues. V gave up 5 bases and J gave up 0 bases, with 10 bases separating them. Germline loops: CDR1 MDHEN, CDR2 SYDVKM. This chain's CDR3 is CASSLDRSNYGYTF. The CDR3 region has the DNA TGTGCCAGCAGTCTAGACAGATCTAACTATGGCTACACCTTC.

This clonotype occurred a few times. V gene TRBV29-1 combines with J gene TRBJ2-1; D is undetermined. V shed 1 base and J shed 5 bases, with 15 bases lying between them. This CDR3 contains 15 residues. Germline values: CDR1 SQVTM, CDR2 ANQGSEA. This chain's CDR3 is CSVEGVAGRNNEQFF. The CDR3 DNA follows: TGCAGCGTTGAAGGCGTGGCAGGTCGAAACAATGAGCAGTTCTTC.

A few counts support this clonotype. The gene calls are TRBV3-1 and TRBJ2-1; D uncertain. The CDR3 is made up of 16 amino acids. Trimming left V 6 bases short and J 0 bases short, with 15 bases between. CDR1 and CDR2 from the germline V gene are LGHDT and YNNKEL (reference sequence). As DNA, the CDR3 is TGTGCCAGCAGACCCCGGACCAAAAGCTCCTACAATGAGCAGTTCTTC. It yields the protein CASRPRTKSSYNEQFF.

The rearrangement uses TRBV12-3 or TRBV12-4 and TRBJ2-6; tentatively, D is TRBD1 (6 bases). V was clipped by 2 bases and J by 7 bases, with 12 bases between them. The length of the CDR3 is 15 residues. CDR3 nucleotide sequence: TGTGCCAGCAGTTTACAGGGGTGGATAGCCAACGTCCTGACTTTC. This translates into CASSLQGWIANVLTF.

This clonotype was counted only a few times. The chain employs TRBV4-3 and TRBJ2-6; perhaps D is TRBD1 or TRBD2 (5 bases each). The germline V gene encodes CDR1 LGHNA and CDR2 YSLEER. V was trimmed by 0 bases and J by 0 bases, leaving 15 bases between them. The CDR3 totals 19 residues. The CDR3 nucleotides read TGCGCCAGCAGCCAAGAGGCCGGGACGGCGCACTCTGGGGCCAACGTCCTGACTTTC. Translated: CASSQEAGTAHSGANVLTF.

This rearrangement joins TRBV12-3 or TRBV12-4 to TRBJ1-6; possible D gene TRBD1, 6 bases. V was trimmed by 7 bases and J by 7 bases, leaving 14 bases between them. The CDR3 length is 14 residues. CDR3 protein: CASILQGSNSPLHF. In nucleotides, the CDR3 is TGTGCCAGCATTCTACAGGGTAGCAATTCACCCCTCCACTTT.